The 3 T cell receptor beta chains below all came from one sample that was sequenced in a study of PD-1 blockade in classical Hodgkin lymphoma. Time point reported: cycle 4 day 1 (C4D1), after more than 5 weeks of nivolumab. There was relapse after autologous stem cell transplantation in every patient, and there was variation in brentuximab vedotin exposure. This table comes from immunoSEQ multiplex PCR, and its TCRdb copy is limited to in-frame clones, with some not included. The data contain 90,000 to 140,000 clones, approximately 89% of them seen just once; the ten biggest clones take up around 20%. The sequencing used peripheral blood mononuclear cells (PBMCs), collected before the fourth cycle of nivolumab. The receptors here all came from a human donor with classical Hodgkin lymphoma.

The chain has TRBV9 and TRBJ2-1, with 7 bases identical to TRBD2. The V gene end was trimmed by 4 bases and the J gene end by 2 bases; junction bases not matched to a gene: 9. Per the germline V gene, CDR1 is SGDLS and CDR2 is YYNGEE. There are 16 residues in the CDR3. The CDR3 DNA is TGTGCCAGCAGCTCCCGCCAGACTAGCCCCTACAATGAGCAGTTCTTC. Protein sequence: CASSSRQTSPYNEQFF. The full variable domain, in which reference TRBV9 and TRBJ2-1 provide the parts outside the CDR3, is DSGVTQTPKHLITATGQRVTLRCSPRSGDLSVYWYQQSLDQGLQFLIQYYNGEERAKGNILERFSAQQFPDLHSELNLSSLELGDSALYFCASSSRQTSPYNEQFFGPGTRLTVL.

The rearrangement joins TRBV11-2 to TRBJ1-1; D ambiguous. The germline gives CDR1 SGHAT, CDR2 FQNNGV. V dropped 3 bases and J dropped 5 bases, with 16 bases sitting between them. The CDR3 is made up of 15 amino acids. Written as DNA, the CDR3 is TGTGCCAGCAGCTTTCGTCAGATAGTGGGGACTGAAGCTTTCTTT. Translated, it gives CASSFRQIVGTEAFF.

The rearrangement joins TRBV7-9 to TRBJ1-1; TRBD1 matches at 8 bases. The germline V gene encodes CDR1 SEHNR and CDR2 FQNEAQ (reference sequence). V trimming: 6 bases; J trimming: 0 bases; junction bases outside the gene matches: 9. The CDR3 has 16 amino acids. CDR3 nucleotide sequence: TGTGCCAGCAGTCCCGGACAGGGTGGGCTGAACACTGAAGCTTTCTTT. Amino acids: CASSPGQGGLNTEAFF.